The 11 T cell receptor beta chains in this list originate from one sample, sequenced in a study of cytomegalovirus exposure and HLA in healthy donors. Amplification used 60 Vbeta primers and 13 Jbeta primers. Generated by immunoSEQ multiplex PCR, the TCRdb table keeps only in-frame clones and is missing some. The sample lists 30,000 to 45,000 clones, 80% to 90% seen once, with 11% in the top ten. The sample comprised PBMCs. Receptors were obtained from a woman aged 40 to 55 in good health and CMV-seropositive.

This clone was seen only a few times. The chain carries TRBV6-6 and TRBJ2-7; D possibly corresponds to TRBD2 (5 bases). CDR3 size: 14 residues. CDR1 and CDR2 (germline): MNHNY, SVGAGI (reference sequence). V lost 4 bases to trimming and J lost 7 bases, with 17 bases between them. CDR3 nucleotides: TGTGCCAGCAGTTCGGGATCGGGCCTAGGAGAGCAGTACTTC. This sequence encodes CASSSGSGLGEQYF.

This chain uses TRBV4-2 with TRBJ2-2; 8 bases fit TRBD1. J gave up 3 bases and V 10 bases, and 4 bases lay outside the gene matches. The CDR3 is 13 residues long. Looked up from germline, CDR1 is LGHNA and CDR2 is YNFKEQ. Written as DNA, the CDR3 is TGTGCCACCACGACAGGGGACACCGGGGAGCTGTTTTTT. It translates to CATTTGDTGELFF.

CDR3 coding DNA: TGTGCCAGCAGCCCTAGGGACAGGGGTGCCCGTGGCTACACCTTC. This encodes CASSPRDRGARGYTF. V gene TRBV7-9 combines with J gene TRBJ1-2; 10 bases match TRBD1. Germline CDR1 reads SEHNR; CDR2 reads FQNEAQ (reference sequence). The CDR3 loop spans 15 amino acids. The V gene end was trimmed by 5 bases and the J gene end by 7 bases; junction bases not matched to a gene: 10. Based on the CDR3 plus reference TRBV7-9 and TRBJ1-2, the full variable domain is DTGVSQNPRHKITKRGQNVTFRCDPISEHNRLYWYRQTLGQGPEFLTYFQNEAQLEKSRLLSDRFSAERPKGSFSTLEIQRTEQGDSAMYLCASSPRDRGARGYTFGSGTRLTVV.

The V call is TRBV21-1, the J call TRBJ1-6; the table's D call, TRBD1, was not checked against the DNA. TRBV21-1 is a documented pseudogene. This CDR3 region has 15 residues. The CDR3 reads CASSTDRSDNSPLHF. The CDR3 region has the DNA TGTGCCAGCAGCACGGACAGGTCCGATAATTCACCCCTCCACTTT.

The chain joins TRBV10-3 to TRBJ2-2; possible D gene TRBD2, 6 bases. Germline-derived CDR1 and CDR2 are ENHRY and SYGVKD. The CDR3 has 14 residues. V lost 6 bases and J lost 4, with 12 bases in between. The CDR3 sequence is CAIRAGGGTGELFF. The CDR3 region has the DNA TGTGCCATCAGAGCCGGGGGTGGCACCGGGGAGCTGTTTTTT.

V gene TRBV5-1 combines with J gene TRBJ1-1; maybe TRBD1 (5 bases). This CDR3 is 16 amino acids long. In germline, CDR1 is SGHRS, CDR2 YFSETQ. V lost 0 bases and J 2 bases, leaving 14 bases between the germline ends. For the CDR3, the DNA is TGCGCCAGCAGCTTGGGTGGACATTCGCTTAACACTGAAGCTTTCTTT. Translation gives CASSLGGHSLNTEAFF. Together with reference TRBV5-1 and TRBJ1-1, the CDR3 gives the full variable domain: KAGVTQTPRYLIKTRGQQVTLSCSPISGHRSVSWYQQTPGQGLQFLFEYFSETQRNKGNFPGRFSGRQFSNSRSEMNVSTLELGDSALYLCASSLGGHSLNTEAFFGQGTRLTVV.

This sequence joins TRBV27 and TRBJ2-1; D might be TRBD1 (6 bases). Germline CDR1 and CDR2: MNHEY and SMNVEV (reference sequence). This CDR3 is 13 amino acids long. V was trimmed by 6 bases and J by 4 bases, leaving 10 bases between them. CDR3 residues: CASSGQIYNEQFF. For the CDR3, the DNA is TGTGCCAGCAGCGGACAGATTTACAATGAGCAGTTCTTC.

The sample holds a few counts of this clone. This rearrangement joins TRBV25-1 to TRBJ1-3, with TRBD1 matching 8 bases. CDR1 and CDR2 from the germline V gene are MGHDK and SYGVNS. V lost 6 bases, J lost 2 bases, and 6 bases stayed unmatched. The CDR3 sequence is 15 residues long. The CDR3 protein is CASSYSTGAGNTIYF. For the CDR3, the DNA is TGTGCCAGCAGCTACTCGACAGGGGCTGGAAACACCATATATTTT.

The chain recombines TRBV5-5 with TRBJ2-2; perhaps TRBD1 as D (6 bases). The germline gives CDR1 SGHKS, CDR2 YYEKEE (reference sequence). V shed 3 bases and J shed 1 base, with 13 bases lying between them. The length of the CDR3 is 16 residues. The CDR3 DNA reads TGTGCCAGCAGCTCCAGGGACACCCAGAACACCGGGGAGCTGTTTTTT. It specifies CASSSRDTQNTGELFF.

This chain links TRBV6-1 with TRBJ2-5; no reliable D call. This CDR3 region has 14 residues. Looked up from germline, CDR1 is MNHNS and CDR2 is SASEGT. V was clipped by 8 bases and J by 5 bases, with 18 bases between them. The CDR3 DNA follows: TGTGCCAGCCTCAAACAGACCGTGGTGGAGACCCAGTACTTC. It encodes CASLKQTVVETQYF.

The CDR3 DNA sequence: TGTGCCAGCAGGAGTAACCAAGAGACCCAGTACTTC. It specifies CASRSNQETQYF. This chain connects TRBV2 to TRBJ2-5; no definite D call. V lost 6 bases to trimming and J lost 0 bases, with 5 bases between them. Per the germline V gene, CDR1 is SNHLY and CDR2 is FYNNEI. CDR3 length: 12 residues.